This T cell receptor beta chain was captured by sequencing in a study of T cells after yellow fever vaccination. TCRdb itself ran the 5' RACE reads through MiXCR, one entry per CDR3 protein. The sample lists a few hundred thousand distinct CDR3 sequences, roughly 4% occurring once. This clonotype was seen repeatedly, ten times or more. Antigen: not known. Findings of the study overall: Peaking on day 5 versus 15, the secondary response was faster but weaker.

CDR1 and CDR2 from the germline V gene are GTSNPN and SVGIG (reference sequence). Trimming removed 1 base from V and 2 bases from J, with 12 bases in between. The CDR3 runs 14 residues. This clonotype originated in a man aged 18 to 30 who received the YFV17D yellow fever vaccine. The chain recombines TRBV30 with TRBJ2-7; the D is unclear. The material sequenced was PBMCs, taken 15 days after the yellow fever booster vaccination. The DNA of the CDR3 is TGTGCCTGGAGTGAGGAGTTGGGGACCTACGAGCAGTACTTC. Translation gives CAWSEELGTYEQYF.